This is a list of T cell receptor beta chains from one sample in a study of blood T cell repertoires in COVID-19. Profiled with immunoSEQ multiplex PCR; TCRdb holds only in-frame clones, not every one. In the table there are over 100,000 clones, approximately 91% of which are singletons. Sequencing was carried out using peripheral blood. The receptors were sampled from a human donor in a cohort sampled during active COVID-19. The CDR3 runs from the conserved cysteine through the conserved F or W. D genes are given only for firm matches.

V,D,J,CDR3
TRBV21-1,-,TRBJ1-5,CASPSTWGQVNQPQHF
TRBV28,TRBD1,TRBJ2-7,CASRWDRGEFWGAYEQYF
TRBV18,TRBD1,TRBJ1-5,CASSPGTGLKNQPQHF
TRBV27,-,TRBJ2-7,CASSLGLLKYEQYF
TRBV4-2,-,TRBJ2-7,CASSQGNLAYEQYF
TRBV9,TRBD2,TRBJ2-5,CASSPGLAGGIPAQYF
TRBV27,-,TRBJ1-2,CASSLNRDLGAYTF
TRBV6-5,TRBD1,TRBJ2-3,CASRRQGASITQYF
TRBV7-2,TRBD1,TRBJ1-5,CASSPRTGGQPQHF
TRBV28,TRBD1,TRBJ1-1,CASSLGGQGPEAFF
TRBV9,-,TRBJ2-3,CASSVGGRRDTQYF
TRBV6-5,-,TRBJ1-1,CASGPTGITEAFF
TRBV2,TRBD2,TRBJ2-2,CASRLLPGLATGELFF
TRBV25-1,-,TRBJ2-3,CASSETNTQYF
TRBV30,-,TRBJ1-6,CAWSVGLASPLHF
TRBV9,-,TRBJ2-1,CASSVQGLYDNEQFF
TRBV7-2,TRBD2,TRBJ2-3,CASSLVEAGAQYF
TRBV18,-,TRBJ1-2,CASSPGTNYGYTF
TRBV6-2/TRBV6-3,TRBD1,TRBJ1-2,CASSRNRGQNYGYTF
TRBV10-3,TRBD2,TRBJ2-5,CASSRGGEAETQYF
TRBV14,TRBD1,TRBJ1-1,CASSPGGTEAFF
TRBV28,TRBD1,TRBJ2-7,CASRGTGIHEQYF
TRBV28,-,TRBJ1-2,CASSPGHIPYGYTF